Following are 6 T cell receptor beta chains from one sample sequenced in a study of tissue T cells after allogeneic stem cell transplantation. Data came from immunoSEQ multiplex PCR; TCRdb stores just in-frame clones and leaves some out. The table lists thousands of clones, 50% to 75% of them singletons, with about a fifth in the top ten. Adult allogeneic hematopoietic cell transplant recipients with steroid-refractory graft-versus-host disease were prospectively enrolled for research autopsy. The sequencing here drew on jejunal tissue, taken at autopsy. The source is a male patient at least 60 years old with steroid-refractory graft-versus-host disease after an allogeneic stem cell transplant. Some T cells could come from the graft donor.

This clone was observed a handful of times. This chain connects TRBV5-1 to TRBJ2-3; 9 bases match TRBD1. Germline V gene lookup returns CDR1 SGHRS and CDR2 YFSETQ. This CDR3 spans 16 amino acids. V shed 4 bases, J shed 10 bases, and the junction held 16 bases outside the gene matches. The CDR3 region is CASSDTGTGTYGAQYF. CDR3 DNA: TGCGCCAGCAGCGATACCGGGACAGGGACTTACGGTGCGCAGTATTTT.

This clone was detected once. The V call is TRBV7-2, the J call TRBJ2-1; D uncertain. In germline, CDR1 is SGHTA, CDR2 FQGNSA. The CDR3 length is 12 residues. Between the trimmed V and J ends, which lost 5 bases and 8 bases, there was a span of 10 bases. Written as DNA, the CDR3 is TGTGCCAGCAGCCGACTCTCCCATGAGCAGTTCTTC. Its translation is CASSRLSHEQFF.

The table lists this clone with a count of one. The rearrangement uses TRBV25-1 and TRBJ2-5; TRBD1 agrees at 11 bases. This CDR3 is 15 amino acids long. The germline V gene encodes CDR1 MGHDK and CDR2 SYGVNS. J gave up 4 bases and V 6 bases, and 7 bases lay outside the gene matches. This CDR3 is CASRRDRGVGETQYF. The CDR3, as DNA: TGTGCCAGCAGGCGGGACAGGGGGGTTGGAGAGACCCAGTACTTC.

The gene calls are TRBV6-1 and TRBJ2-2; TRBD2 agrees at 9 bases. Germline-derived CDR1 and CDR2 are MNHNS and SASEGT. The CDR3 contains 14 residues. V gave up 5 bases and J gave up 5 bases; unmatched junction bases: 3. The CDR3 reads CASSYLAGTGELFF. The CDR3 bases are TGTGCCAGCAGTTATCTAGCGGGGACCGGGGAGCTGTTTTTT.

Only a few counts were recorded for this clone. This chain links TRBV11-2 with TRBJ2-1, with unresolved D. Trimming removed 5 bases from V and 0 bases from J, with 17 bases in between. CDR1 is SGHAT and CDR2 is FQNNGV in the germline V gene. CDR3 length equals 17 residues. DNA of the CDR3: TGTGCCAGCAGCCCCCGCCTTTCTAAGAGCTCCTACAATGAGCAGTTCTTC. Translating it yields CASSPRLSKSSYNEQFF.

This chain links TRBV6-5 with TRBJ1-5, with D possibly matching TRBD1 (6 bases). Per the germline V gene, CDR1 is MNHEY and CDR2 is SVGAGI. V lost 6 bases to trimming and J lost 4 bases, with 10 bases between them. This CDR3 spans 13 amino acids. The CDR3 region is CASRRRGNQPQHF. As DNA, the CDR3 is TGTGCCAGCAGAAGGAGGGGGAATCAGCCCCAGCATTTT.